Below are 17 T cell receptor beta chains sequenced from a single sample in a study of T cell responses to AZD1222 COVID-19 vaccine. Here immunoSEQ multiplex PCR was the method, and the copy in TCRdb shows in-frame clones only, minus some. Counted here are 100,000 to 140,000 clones, roughly 87% occurring once; the ten biggest clones make up around 4.4%. The source was peripheral blood, collected on day 0 of AZD1222 vaccination. Source of these receptors: an adult in good health.

The chain links TRBV7-9 to TRBJ2-3; TRBD2 matches at 12 bases. There are 18 residues in the CDR3. V was clipped by 4 bases and J by 0 bases; unmatched bases: 8. The V gene's germline CDR1 is SEHNR and CDR2 FQNEAQ (reference sequence). CDR3 sequence (DNA): TGTGCCAGCAGCTCTCTCCTAGCGGGGGGGCCGAGCACAGATACGCAGTATTTT. Its translation: CASSSLLAGGPSTDTQYF.

Within the sample, this clone is medium-sized. This chain's CDR3 is CASSSTSGGFETQYF. DNA of the CDR3: TGTGCCAGTAGTAGTACTAGCGGGGGGTTTGAGACCCAGTACTTC. This chain links TRBV19 with TRBJ2-5, with TRBD2 matching 12 bases. Looked up from germline, CDR1 is LNHDA and CDR2 is SQIVND (reference sequence). Losses at the gene ends were 4 bases for V and 5 bases for J; bases not matched to a gene: 5. The CDR3 is 15 residues long.

This rearrangement joins TRBV5-4 to TRBJ1-2, with TRBD1 matching 12 bases. The trim removed 4 bases at V and 8 bases at J, leaving 6 bases unmatched. There are 14 residues in the CDR3. Germline V gene sequence: CDR1 SGHNT, CDR2 YYREEE (reference sequence). Written as DNA, the CDR3 is TGTGCCAGCAGCCTGGGGGGACAGGGGGCAGGCTACACCTTC. Translated: CASSLGGQGAGYTF.

CDR3 region: CASSFGRIAYEQYF. CDR3 in DNA: TGTGCCAGCAGCTTCGGCCGGATTGCCTACGAGCAGTACTTC. V is TRBV5-5 and J is TRBJ2-7, with unresolved D. Looked up from germline, CDR1 is SGHKS and CDR2 is YYEKEE (reference sequence). The CDR3 spans 14 residues. V was pared by 2 bases and J by 2 bases, with 11 bases between.

This chain uses TRBV7-9 with TRBJ2-5; the D is unclear. CDR1 is SEHNR and CDR2 is FQNEAQ in the germline V gene (reference sequence). V lost 3 bases to trimming and J lost 3 bases, with 8 bases between them. The CDR3 is made up of 13 amino acids. CDR3 protein: CASSFRSEETQYF. CDR3 nucleotide sequence: TGTGCCAGCAGCTTCAGGTCGGAAGAGACCCAGTACTTC.

The chain joins TRBV27 to TRBJ2-1, with TRBD2 matching 13 bases. Germline V gene lookup returns CDR1 MNHEY and CDR2 SMNVEV (reference sequence). Losses at the gene ends were 6 bases for V and 7 bases for J; bases not matched to a gene: 6. The CDR3 contains 15 residues. CDR3 sequence (DNA): TGTGCCAGCAGCCTCACTAGCGGGGGGGGGAATGAGCAGTTCTTC. This encodes CASSLTSGGGNEQFF.

This rearrangement joins TRBV7-2 to TRBJ2-5; 8 positions agree with TRBD2. Trimming cost V 3 bases and J 4 bases; bases outside gene matches: 7. CDR3 length: 15 residues. CDR1 and CDR2 (germline): SGHTA, FQGNSA. The CDR3 nucleotides are TGTGCCAGCAGCTTGGACGGGAGGGCCTCAGAGACCCAGTACTTC. This encodes CASSLDGRASETQYF. The variable domain in full, completed from reference TRBV7-2 and TRBJ2-5, reads GAGVSQSPSNKVTEKGKDVELRCDPISGHTALYWYRQSLGQGLEFLIYFQGNSAPDKSGLPSDRFSAERTGGSVSTLTIQRTQQEDSAVYLCASSLDGRASETQYFGPGTRLLVL.

CDR3 sequence (DNA): TGTGCCAGTACCCCCGGACAGGGAAAGGAGACCCAGTACTTC. Translated: CASTPGQGKETQYF. The chain employs TRBV19 and TRBJ2-5, with TRBD1 identical over 8 bases. The CDR3 contains 14 residues. Looked up from germline, CDR1 is LNHDA and CDR2 is SQIVND (reference sequence). With V trimmed by 7 bases and J by 5 bases, 9 bases remained unmatched. Based on the CDR3 plus reference TRBV19 and TRBJ2-5, the full variable domain is DGGITQSPKYLFRKEGQNVTLSCEQNLNHDAMYWYRQDPGQGLRLIYYSQIVNDFQKGDIAEGYSVSREKKESFPLTVTSAQKNPTAFYLCASTPGQGKETQYFGPGTRLLVL.

The chain has TRBV19 and TRBJ1-2, with D maybe TRBD1 (5 bases). Germline assignment: CDR1 LNHDA and CDR2 SQIVND (reference sequence). The V end lost 8 bases, the J end lost 1 base, and 11 bases lay between the germline ends. The CDR3 has 13 residues. CDR3 nucleotides: TGTGCCAGTGGGAGGGACCGTAACTATGGCTACACCTTC. Translating gives CASGRDRNYGYTF. Filled out from reference TRBV19 and TRBJ1-2, the complete variable domain reads DGGITQSPKYLFRKEGQNVTLSCEQNLNHDAMYWYRQDPGQGLRLIYYSQIVNDFQKGDIAEGYSVSREKKESFPLTVTSAQKNPTAFYLCASGRDRNYGYTFGSGTRLTVV.

The J gene is TRBJ1-2, the V gene TRBV5-1; D perhaps matches TRBD1 (5 bases). This CDR3 is 17 amino acids long. Germline lookup yields CDR1 SGHRS and CDR2 YFSETQ. The V end was cut by 3 bases, the J end by 4 bases, with 22 bases between. The CDR3 protein is CASSWGRPTVLSYGYTF. CDR3 nucleotide sequence: TGCGCCAGCAGCTGGGGACGGCCGACCGTACTATCCTATGGCTACACCTTC.

The V call is TRBV11-1, the J call TRBJ2-1; 9 bases are a match to TRBD2. The CDR3 totals 15 residues. Germline V gene lookup returns CDR1 SGHAT and CDR2 FQDESV (reference sequence). Trimming cost V 3 bases and J 3 bases; bases outside gene matches: 3. CDR3: CASSFGRGGYNEQFF. CDR3 sequence (DNA): TGTGCCAGCAGCTTTGGGCGGGGGGGCTACAATGAGCAGTTCTTC.

This clone was seen a handful of times. The CDR3 here is CASSLAYRSSGNTIYF. CDR3 bases: TGTGCCAGCAGCTTAGCCTACAGGAGCTCTGGAAACACCATATATTTT. J is TRBJ1-3 and V is TRBV9; TRBD1 is a possible D gene (5 bases). Germline V gene lookup returns CDR1 SGDLS and CDR2 YYNGEE. The CDR3 spans 16 residues. The ends were cut back, 4 bases at V and 0 bases at J, with 14 bases in the middle.

This chain joins TRBV9 and TRBJ2-5; unclear D gene. Trimming pared 0 bases from V and 5 bases from J, leaving 14 bases between. Germline V gene data show CDR1 as SGDLS and CDR2 as YYNGEE. This CDR3 region has 15 residues. The CDR3 is CASSVDADLLETQYF. CDR3 DNA: TGTGCCAGCAGCGTAGATGCGGACCTCCTGGAGACCCAGTACTTC.

The chain uses TRBV3-1 (or the pseudogene TRBV3-2) and TRBJ1-1; no definite D call. Per germline, CDR1 LGHDT and CDR2 YNNKEL (reference sequence). CDR3 length: 13 residues. V lost 0 bases, J lost 9 bases, and 11 bases lay in between. The CDR3 bases are TGTGCCAGCAGCCAAGAATTCGGAATTCAAGCTTTCTTT. It yields the protein CASSQEFGIQAFF.

V is TRBV4-3 and J is TRBJ1-2, with D perhaps TRBD1 (5 bases). CDR1 is LGHNA and CDR2 is YSLEER in the germline V gene. The ends were cut back, 2 bases at V and 5 bases at J, with 12 bases in the middle. This CDR3 has 14 residues. CDR3 coding DNA: TGCGCCAGCAGCCAAAGTGGGGGGAGGTATGGCTACACCTTC. Protein: CASSQSGGRYGYTF.

The chain carries TRBV6-2 or TRBV6-3 and TRBJ2-7, with a possible D match to TRBD2 (6 bases). CDR3 size: 12 residues. CDR1 and CDR2 from the germline V gene are MNHEY and SVGEGT. V lost 6 bases and J 5 bases, leaving 11 bases between the germline ends. The CDR3 spells CASSPGTDEQYF. The CDR3 DNA sequence: TGTGCCAGCAGCCCCGGGACTGACGAGCAGTACTTC.

The V gene is TRBV6-6, the J gene TRBJ2-3; 10 bases agree with TRBD2. CDR3 length equals 15 residues. The germline gives CDR1 MNHNY, CDR2 SVGAGI (reference sequence). After removal of 4 bases from V and 4 bases from J, the junction contained 5 bases not matched to a gene. Here the CDR3 reads CASSFSGGSPDTQYF. CDR3 coding DNA: TGTGCCAGCAGTTTTAGCGGGGGGTCCCCAGATACGCAGTATTTT.